These 5 T cell receptor beta chains originate from one sample sequenced in a study of shared clonotypes between healthy human individuals. Positive CCR7 selection of CD45RO-negative cells yielded the naive CD8 cells, and terminally differentiated effector memory CD45RA+ cells were excluded. Some clones are missing from TCRdb's copy, which holds only in-frame ones; the method was immunoSEQ multiplex PCR. The table includes roughly 890,000 clones, 80% to 95% detected once. The sequenced sample consisted of naive CD8+ T cells sorted from blood. All receptors come from a man aged 25-45 years in good health.

The chain has TRBV19 and TRBJ2-1; 7 nucleotides align to TRBD1. The CDR3 loop spans 14 amino acids. The V and J ends lost 7 bases and 4 bases, in that order; junction bases with no gene match: 7. The germline gives CDR1 LNHDA, CDR2 SQIVND (reference sequence). The CDR3 DNA reads as TGTGCCAGTACGCGGCAGGGGGTATACAATGAGCAGTTCTTC. The encoded protein is CASTRQGVYNEQFF.

J is TRBJ2-3 and V is TRBV28, with 8 bases aligning to TRBD1. The germline CDR1 and CDR2 sequences are MDHEN and SYDVKM. This CDR3 spans 17 amino acids. With V trimmed by 0 bases and J by 1 base, 6 bases remained unmatched. As DNA, the CDR3 is TGTGCCAGCAGTTTATGGGGGGGACAGGTGGGCACAGATACGCAGTATTTT. Translation: CASSLWGGQVGTDTQYF.

The rearrangement links TRBV6-1 to TRBJ2-7, with 8 bases matching TRBD2. J gave up 6 bases and V 5 bases, and 12 bases lay outside the gene matches. Germline lookup yields CDR1 MNHNS and CDR2 SASEGT. CDR3 length equals 15 residues. The CDR3 sequence is CASSPARLGLGEQYF. Here the CDR3 DNA reads TGTGCCAGCAGTCCCGCTCGTTTGGGACTAGGCGAGCAGTACTTC.

The rearrangement joins TRBV5-4 to TRBJ2-2; TRBD2 might be the D (6 bases). CDR1 is SGHNT and CDR2 is YYREEE in the germline V gene (reference sequence). The germline V and J ends were trimmed by 7 bases and 6 bases, with 10 bases remaining between them. The length of the CDR3 is 12 residues. The CDR3 DNA sequence: TGTGCCAGCCGGGAGTCCCCCGGGGAGCTGTTTTTT. Translation: CASRESPGELFF.

The chain uses TRBV7-2 and TRBJ2-3; D is unclear. Trimming stripped 3 bases from V and 11 bases from J, with 6 bases between. The CDR3 totals 10 residues. The V gene's germline CDR1 is SGHTA and CDR2 FQGNSA. This chain's CDR3 is CASSLQQQYF. Here the CDR3 DNA reads TGTGCCAGCAGCTTGCAGCAGCAGTATTTT.